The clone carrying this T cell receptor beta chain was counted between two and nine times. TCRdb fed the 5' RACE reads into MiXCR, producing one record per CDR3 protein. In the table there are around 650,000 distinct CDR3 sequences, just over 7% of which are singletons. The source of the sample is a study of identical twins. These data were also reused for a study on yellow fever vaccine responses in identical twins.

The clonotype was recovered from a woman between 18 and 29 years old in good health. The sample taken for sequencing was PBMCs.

This CDR3 is CASSLGNSGKETQYF. The CDR3 nucleotides read TGTGCCAGCAGCTTAGGGAATAGCGGGAAAGAGACCCAGTACTTC. V gene TRBV7-3 combines with J gene TRBJ2-5; 8 bases line up with TRBD2. The germline V gene encodes CDR1 SGHTA and CDR2 FQGTGA. The CDR3 has 15 residues. J gave up 3 bases and V 2 bases, and 5 bases lay outside the gene matches.